These T cell receptor beta chains were read from a single sample in a study of T-cell reconstitution after alpha-beta-depleted transplantation in children. Via MiXCR, TCRdb re-called the PCR reads, giving one row per CDR3 protein. The sample includes some 600,000 distinct CDR3 sequences, around 13% seen only once; the top ten take roughly 2.3%. The input for sequencing was PBMCs, mostly from graft donor cells, taken 360 days after TCRalphabeta/CD19-depleted stem cell transplant. These receptors came from a male patient under 18 who had a stem cell transplant for acute myeloid leukemia, so the T cells may come from the graft donor. CDR3s include the opening cysteine and the closing phenylalanine or tryptophan. D genes are given only for firm matches. Rows may omit the clone size; those that give it use once, few, many or a size class.

abundance	v_gene	j_gene	d_gene	CDR3nt	CDR3aa
many	TRBV3-1	TRBJ2-1	TRBD2	TGTGCCAGCAGCCAAGACAAAGCGGGAGTGAGAAATGAGCAGTTCTTC	CASSQDKAGVRNEQFF
few	TRBV6-1	TRBJ2-1	TRBD1	TGTGCCAGCAGTCGCAGCGCCGGACAGGGAGGCCCTTACAATGAGCAGTTCTTC	CASSRSAGQGGPYNEQFF
few	TRBV14	TRBJ2-7	.	TGTGCCAGCAGCCAAGGCGCAGGAGCTCCTCTCTACGAGCAGTACTTC	CASSQGAGAPLYEQYF
few	TRBV3-1	TRBJ2-1	TRBD2	TGTGCCAGCAGGCAATTGACTAGCATCGGCAATGAGCAGTTCTTC	CASRQLTSIGNEQFF
many	TRBV9	TRBJ2-1	TRBD2	TGTGCCAGCAGCGTGGGACTAGCTGTAGGACTCAATGAGCAGTTCTTC	CASSVGLAVGLNEQFF
.	TRBV7-2	TRBJ1-2	TRBD1	TGTGCCAGCAGCTACCTCTCCAGGGGGGATGGGGGCTACACCTTC	CASSYLSRGDGGYTF
few	TRBV7-2	TRBJ2-1	.	TGTGCCAGCAGCTTAAAGCTGCCCTCCTACAATGAGCAGTTCTTC	CASSLKLPSYNEQFF
many	TRBV28	TRBJ1-3	.	TGTGCCAGCAGTTTACTCCTTGGGCCCTCTGGAAACACCATATATTTT	CASSLLLGPSGNTIYF
.	TRBV6-1	TRBJ2-5	TRBD2	TGTGCCAGCACTCGGGAGGGCCGTGCGGGAGAGACCCAGTACTTC	CASTREGRAGETQYF
few	TRBV14	TRBJ1-2	.	TGTGCCAGCAGCCAAGGATTTCTGTGGAACTATGGCTACACCTTC	CASSQGFLWNYGYTF
many	TRBV6-2/TRBV6-3	TRBJ2-7	TRBD2	TGTGCCAGCAGCGTCGACGTAGGGACTAGTAGGTACGAGCAGTACTTC	CASSVDVGTSRYEQYF
.	TRBV5-1	TRBJ2-1	.	TGCGCCAGCAGCCTATCCGGGACACAATACAATGAGCAGTTCTTC	CASSLSGTQYNEQFF
many	TRBV20-1	TRBJ2-5	TRBD2	TGCAGTGCTAGTCCCCTAGCGGGAGTTCAAGAGACCCAGTACTTC	CSASPLAGVQETQYF
few	TRBV12-3/TRBV12-4	TRBJ2-1	TRBD2	TGTGCCAGCAGTCTTAACCCCGGGACTAGCGAGTTCTTC	CASSLNPGTSEFF
.	TRBV4-2	TRBJ2-1	TRBD2	TGTGCCAGCAGCCAAGAGGGGACTAGCGGAAATGAGCAGTTCTTC	CASSQEGTSGNEQFF
many	TRBV28	TRBJ2-2	.	TGTGCCAGCAGGGGCTGGGACCTCACCGGGGAGCTGTTTTTT	CASRGWDLTGELFF